This T cell receptor (beta chain) stems from a study of T-cell memory formation after mild COVID-19. TCRdb re-called the 5' RACE reads with MiXCR, one entry per CDR3 protein. The sample lists 200,000 to 250,000 distinct CDR3 sequences, over 9% occurring once. Study-wide results and limits: There was a balanced CD4/CD8 profile in clones contracting day 15 to 85, and later expanders leaned CD4+. Unconfirmed was the SARS-CoV-2 specificity of second-wave clones that peaked on day 37. In pre-infection memory, a portion of responding clones appeared, which suggested that cross-reactive memory joined.

V was shortened by 6 bases and J by 0 bases, with 16 bases between the two germline ends. CDR1 SGHRS and CDR2 YFSETQ come from the germline V gene. This CDR3 region has 16 residues. This clonotype has only a few counts. Its specificity is not known. The source material was PBMCs or a T cell subset sorted from them (not recorded which). The TCR originated in a man aged 18 to 35 who had mild COVID-19 (a few samples of this study predate the infection). Cell type and time point are not known. The chain is built from TRBV5-1 and TRBJ2-1; D could derive from TRBD1 or TRBD2 (5 bases each). CDR3 sequence (DNA): TGCGCCAGCACGGAAACCGGGGCCGACTCCTACAATGAGCAGTTCTTC. As protein: CASTETGADSYNEQFF.